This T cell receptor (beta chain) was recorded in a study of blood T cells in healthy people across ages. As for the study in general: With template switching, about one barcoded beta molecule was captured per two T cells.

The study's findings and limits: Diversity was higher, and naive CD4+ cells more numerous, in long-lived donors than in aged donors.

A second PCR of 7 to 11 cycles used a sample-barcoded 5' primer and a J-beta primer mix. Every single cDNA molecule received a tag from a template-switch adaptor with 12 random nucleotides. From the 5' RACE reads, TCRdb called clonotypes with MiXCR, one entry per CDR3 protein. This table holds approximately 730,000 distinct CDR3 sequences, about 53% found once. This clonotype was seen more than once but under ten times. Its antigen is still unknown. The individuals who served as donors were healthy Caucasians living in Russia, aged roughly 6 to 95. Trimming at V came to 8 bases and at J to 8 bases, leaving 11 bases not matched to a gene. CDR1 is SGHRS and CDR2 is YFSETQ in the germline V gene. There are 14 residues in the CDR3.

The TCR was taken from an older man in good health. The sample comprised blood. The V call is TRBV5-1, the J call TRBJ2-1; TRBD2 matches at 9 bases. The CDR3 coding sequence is TGCGCCAGTAAGCGGGAGGCTGCGGATTATGAGCAGTTCTTC. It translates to CASKREAADYEQFF.